This T cell receptor (beta chain) is from a study of T-cell reconstitution after alpha-beta-depleted transplantation in children. Preparation of the TCRbeta library was carried out with unique molecular identifiers. TCRdb independently ran MiXCR on the PCR reads; one entry per CDR3 protein. The data hold some 70,000 distinct CDR3 sequences, with about 6.7% observed a single time. The germline CDR1 and CDR2 sequences are LGHDT and YNNKEL (reference sequence). V lost 3 bases and J lost 8, with 17 bases in between. The CDR3 runs 15 residues. The V call is TRBV3-1, the J call TRBJ2-1; D remains ambiguous. The TCR sequence derives from a human donor who donated a stem cell graft to a child with acute lymphoblastic leukemia. The input for sequencing was PBMCs from the stem cell graft donor, taken from the stem cell graft. This CDR3 reads CASSHFLSSGDEQFF. The CDR3 DNA follows: TGTGCCAGCAGCCACTTCCTTAGCTCTGGAGATGAGCAGTTCTTC.